The 3 T cell receptor beta chains listed next were all sequenced from one sample in a study of vaccination effects on CD4 cells after COVID-19. Antigen-specific CD4+ T cells expanded by the ViraFEST assay with viral peptide pools were then sequenced. Cells that had been cultured for approximately ten days were the source of isolated CD4+ T cells. Each participant was administered two doses of either the BNT162b2 or the mRNA-1273 vaccine. Clones were read by immunoSEQ multiplex PCR, and TCRdb kept only the in-frame ones, dropping some. The table has approximately 28,000 clones, roughly 71% seen once. These TCRs are of unknown antigen specificity. Here the sequenced sample was CD4+ T cells from PBMCs cultured with HCoV-NL63 spike peptides, taken after COVID-19 vaccination. These receptors originate from a human donor who received a COVID-19 vaccine.

The V gene is TRBV5-8, the J gene TRBJ2-7, with D tentatively TRBD1 (6 bases). Deletions cut 4 bases from V and 4 bases from J, with 15 bases between. The CDR3 spans 14 residues. Germline assignment: CDR1 SGHTS and CDR2 YDEGEE. This CDR3 reads CASSEGQRGYEQYF. The CDR3 DNA sequence: TGTGCCAGCAGCGAGGGTCAGAGGGGGTACGAGCAGTACTTC.

V usage is TRBV5-1 and J usage is TRBJ2-1; 7 bases agree with TRBD1. CDR1 and CDR2 (germline): SGHRS, YFSETQ. The trim removed 4 bases at V and 4 bases at J, leaving 8 bases unmatched. The CDR3 is 15 amino acids. The CDR3 sequence is CASSVGQPQYNEQFF. For the CDR3, the DNA is TGCGCCAGCAGCGTGGGACAGCCTCAGTACAATGAGCAGTTCTTC.

V usage is TRBV6-6 and J usage is TRBJ2-2; TRBD1 matches at 7 bases. CDR1 is MNHNY and CDR2 is SVGAGI in the germline V gene (reference sequence). The CDR3 spans 15 residues. With 6 bases clipped from V and 7 bases from J, the junction kept 11 bases outside the gene matches. This chain's CDR3 is CASRSEGGLIGELFF. DNA for the CDR3: TGTGCCAGCAGGAGTGAAGGGGGCTTAATCGGGGAGCTGTTTTTT.